The 14 T cell receptor beta chains below all came from one sample that was sequenced in a study of blood T cell repertoires in COVID-19. Profiled with immunoSEQ multiplex PCR; TCRdb holds only in-frame clones, not every one. Of a few hundred thousand clones in the sample, around 84% were seen once. Sequencing input: peripheral blood. The receptors here all came from a woman in her thirties or forties who had recovered from COVID-19.

The V call is TRBV5-6, the J call TRBJ1-2, with D perhaps TRBD1 (5 bases). V gave up 4 bases and J gave up 8 bases, with 9 bases separating them. The V gene's germline CDR1 is SGHDT and CDR2 YYEEEE. This CDR3 comprises 11 residues. DNA of the CDR3: TGTGCCAGCAGCCGGGGGGAGGGCTACACCTTC. Encoded protein: CASSRGEGYTF. Full variable domain (missing parts from reference TRBV5-6 and TRBJ1-2): DAGVTQSPTHLIKTRGQQVTLRCSPKSGHDTVSWYQQALGQGPQFIFQYYEEEERQRGNFPDRFSGHQFPNYSSELNVNALLLGDSALYLCASSRGEGYTFGSGTRLTVV.

This clone was counted once. V gene TRBV30 combines with J gene TRBJ2-2; possible D gene TRBD1, 6 bases. Germline loops: CDR1 GTSNPN, CDR2 SVGIG (reference sequence). This CDR3 is built from 20 residues. V was shortened by 6 bases and J by 0 bases, with 29 bases between the two germline ends. CDR3 residues: CACLPGLFWGHGPNTGELFF. DNA for the CDR3: TGTGCCTGCCTGCCCGGGCTTTTTTGGGGGCATGGTCCGAACACCGGGGAGCTGTTTTTT.

The chain carries TRBV9 and TRBJ2-3; 9 positions agree with TRBD1. CDR1 and CDR2 (germline): SGDLS, YYNGEE. The CDR3 contains 15 residues. Trimming cost V 4 bases and J 4 bases; bases outside gene matches: 7. This CDR3 reads CASSLRTGEADTQYF. Here the CDR3 DNA reads TGTGCCAGCAGCCTCCGGACAGGGGAGGCAGATACGCAGTATTTT. Based on the CDR3 plus reference TRBV9 and TRBJ2-3, the full variable domain is DSGVTQTPKHLITATGQRVTLRCSPRSGDLSVYWYQQSLDQGLQFLIQYYNGEERAKGNILERFSAQQFPDLHSELNLSSLELGDSALYFCASSLRTGEADTQYFGPGTRLTVL.

A few counts support this clone. Other nucleotide sequences in the sample specify the same CDR3. The chain has TRBV6-1 and TRBJ2-7; weak D call: TRBD1 (6 bases). The CDR3 is made up of 15 amino acids. Germline CDR1 MNHNS, CDR2 SASEGT. The V end lost 0 bases, the J end lost 1 base, and 10 bases lay between the germline ends. The CDR3 loop is CASSEASGESYEQYF. Written as DNA, the CDR3 is TGTGCCAGCAGTGAAGCCTCAGGGGAGTCCTACGAGCAGTACTTC.

This chain joins TRBV7-2 and TRBJ1-1, with D uncertain. With 5 bases removed from V and 3 bases from J, the gap between germline ends came to 13 bases. From germline, CDR1 is SGHTA and CDR2 FQGNSA. This CDR3 is 14 amino acids long. DNA of the CDR3: TGTGCCAGCAGCCCCTGGGGAGGGTACACTGAAGCTTTCTTT. Protein product: CASSPWGGYTEAFF.

The chain combines TRBV11-2 with TRBJ1-1; D gene unclear. The CDR3 is 14 residues long. Germline CDR1 is SGHAT and CDR2 is FQNNGV. V dropped 3 bases and J dropped 5 bases, with 13 bases sitting between them. CDR3 loop: CASSLGISGTEAFF. The DNA for the CDR3 is TGTGCCAGCAGCTTGGGGATCTCGGGGACTGAAGCTTTCTTT.

The chain has TRBV7-2 and TRBJ1-6; D is possibly TRBD1 (6 bases). The CDR3 loop spans 13 amino acids. V shed 10 bases and J shed 10 bases, with 17 bases lying between them. CDR1 and CDR2 from the germline V gene are SGHTA and FQGNSA. CDR3 region: CATTQGLASPLHF. The CDR3, as DNA: TGTGCCACGACCCAGGGGTTGGCCTCACCCCTCCACTTT.

This clone was observed once. The rearrangement uses TRBV11-2 and TRBJ1-3; the match to TRBD1 covers 10 bases. The CDR3 spans 19 residues. The germline CDR1 and CDR2 sequences are SGHAT and FQNNGV. V lost 2 bases and J lost 0; bases outside the gene matches: 10. The CDR3 DNA is TGTGCCAGCAGCTTAATTGGTAGGGGACAGGGGCTCTCTGGAAACACCATATATTTT. Its translation: CASSLIGRGQGLSGNTIYF.

This chain links TRBV30 with TRBJ1-6, with 7 bases aligning to TRBD1. This CDR3 contains 15 residues. Germline lookup yields CDR1 GTSNPN and CDR2 SVGIG (reference sequence). The J segment lost 5 bases and the V segment lost 3 bases, leaving 7 bases of the junction unmatched. The CDR3 loop reads CAWRRGGTDNSPLHF. In nucleotides, the CDR3 is TGTGCCTGGAGGAGGGGCGGGACAGATAATTCACCCCTCCACTTT.

The chain uses TRBV18 and TRBJ2-5; unclear D gene. The germline V gene has CDR1 KGHSH and CDR2 LQKENI. V was shortened by 4 bases and J by 2 bases, with 8 bases between the two germline ends. This CDR3 is built from 13 residues. The CDR3 protein is CASSRGQQETQYF. The DNA for the CDR3 is TGTGCCAGCTCACGAGGTCAACAAGAGACCCAGTACTTC.

V usage is TRBV5-1 and J usage is TRBJ2-5; tentatively, D is TRBD1 (5 bases). The germline V gene has CDR1 SGHRS and CDR2 YFSETQ. Trimming shortened V by 2 bases and J by 3 bases, and 11 bases separated the two germline ends. This CDR3 comprises 14 residues. The CDR3 DNA reads TGCGCCAGCAGCTTTGTTGCAGGGAAAGAGACCCAGTACTTC. The encoded protein is CASSFVAGKETQYF. The full variable domain, completed using reference TRBV5-1 and TRBJ2-5, is KAGVTQTPRYLIKTRGQQVTLSCSPISGHRSVSWYQQTPGQGLQFLFEYFSETQRNKGNFPGRFSGRQFSNSRSEMNVSTLELGDSALYLCASSFVAGKETQYFGPGTRLLVL.

The J gene is TRBJ2-3, the V gene TRBV6-6, with D maybe TRBD1 (5 bases). Trimming left V 6 bases short and J 4 bases short, with 29 bases between. The CDR3 has 19 amino acids. CDR1 MNHNY and CDR2 SVGAGI come from the germline V gene (reference sequence). Here the CDR3 reads CASSYHPTRQQGRADTQYF. In nucleotides, the CDR3 is TGTGCCAGCAGCTACCATCCAACCCGACAGCAGGGAAGGGCAGATACGCAGTATTTT.

The chain couples TRBV2 to TRBJ1-2; tentative D call: TRBD1 (5 bases). CDR3 length: 15 amino acids. CDR1 is SNHLY, CDR2 FYNNEI, per germline. V was pared by 3 bases and J by 4 bases, with 15 bases between. CDR3 bases: TGTGCCAGCAGTGAGGGGCGGACCAATTCCTATGGCTACACCTTC. Its translation is CASSEGRTNSYGYTF.

The genes are TRBV2 and TRBJ1-5; maybe TRBD1 (5 bases). Trimming removed 8 bases from V and 5 bases from J, with 16 bases in between. Germline lookup yields CDR1 SNHLY and CDR2 FYNNEI. This CDR3 is built from 14 residues. The CDR3 spells CASGGGLGDQPQHF. CDR3 in DNA: TGTGCCAGCGGGGGAGGGCTGGGAGATCAGCCCCAGCATTTT. Drawing the rest from reference TRBV2 and TRBJ1-5, the complete variable domain is EPEVTQTPSHQVTQMGQEVILRCVPISNHLYFYWYRQILGQKVEFLVSFYNNEISEKSEIFDDQFSVERPDGSNFTLKIRSTKLEDSAMYFCASGGGLGDQPQHFGDGTRLSIL.